These 5 T cell receptor beta chains were sequenced from one sample in a study of T-cell reconstitution after alpha-beta-depleted transplantation in children. Unique molecular identifiers were incorporated during preparation of the TCRbeta library. TCRdb called the PCR reads again in MiXCR, with one record for every CDR3 protein. The data contain about 180,000 distinct CDR3 sequences, over 8.5% of them singletons. Sample: PBMCs, taken before TCRalphabeta/CD19-depleted stem cell transplant. The receptors shown here come from a boy younger than 10 with acute myeloid leukemia, due to receive a stem cell transplant.

This clonotype showed up many times. The V and J genes are TRBV4-2 and TRBJ2-3, with 11 positions matching TRBD2. Germline values: CDR1 LGHNA, CDR2 YNFKEQ. V trimming: 0 bases; J trimming: 4 bases; junction bases outside the gene matches: 9. This CDR3 is 18 amino acids long. The CDR3 DNA follows: TGTGCCAGCAGCCAAGATTGGGGTAGCGGGGGGGGTGCAGATACGCAGTATTTT. It encodes CASSQDWGSGGGADTQYF.

This clonotype was counted many times. The chain recombines TRBV13 with TRBJ2-1; 12 bases agree with TRBD1. The CDR3 runs to 15 residues. The germline CDR1 and CDR2 sequences are PRHDT and FYEKMQ (reference sequence). Trimming at V came to 6 bases and at J to 7 bases, leaving 7 bases not matched to a gene. CDR3 sequence: CASSYRDRGRNEQFF. CDR3 in DNA: TGTGCCAGCAGTTACCGGGACAGGGGGCGGAATGAGCAGTTCTTC.

This clonotype has a count of ten or more. This chain joins TRBV10-3 and TRBJ1-6; 7 bases fit TRBD1. Germline V gives CDR1 ENHRY, CDR2 SYGVKD. The CDR3 covers 14 residues. V shed 3 bases and J 6 bases; nucleotides not matched to a gene: 2. The CDR3, as DNA: TGTGCCATCAGTGACGACAGGGTTAATTCACCCCTCCACTTT. Translated: CAISDDRVNSPLHF.

Ten or more counts support this clonotype. The J gene is TRBJ2-1, the V gene TRBV7-8; 7 bases fit TRBD2. The CDR3 covers 15 residues. Germline CDR1 reads SGHVS; CDR2 reads FQNEAQ. Trimming removed 2 bases from V and 5 bases from J; junction bases left unmatched: 6. The chain's CDR3 is CASSLTDGLDNEQFF. Written as DNA, the CDR3 is TGTGCCAGCAGCTTAACCGATGGACTAGACAATGAGCAGTTCTTC. The whole variable domain, remainder taken from reference TRBV7-8 and TRBJ2-1, is GAGVSQSPRYKVAKRGQDVALRCDPISGHVSLFWYQQALGQGPEFLTYFQNEAQLDKSGLPSDRFFAERPEGSVSTLKIQRTQQEDSAVYLCASSLTDGLDNEQFFGPGTRLTVL.

This clonotype was observed at least ten times. The chain couples TRBV20-1 to TRBJ2-4; 9 nucleotides match TRBD2. V dropped 1 base and J dropped 6; count of bases not matched to a gene: 7. The CDR3 runs 15 residues. Germline values: CDR1 DFQATT, CDR2 SNEGSKA (reference sequence). The CDR3 DNA follows: TGCAGTGCTAGAGCTTATGAGACTAGCGGAAACATTCAGTACTTC. Its protein product is CSARAYETSGNIQYF.